The clone carrying this T cell receptor beta chain occurred a few times. The antigen remains unidentified. Viral peptide pools were used in the ViraFEST assay to expand antigen-specific CD4+ T cells, and sequencing came afterward. Cells that had been cultured for 10 days were the source of isolated CD4+ T cells. SARS-CoV-2 infection was confirmed by PCR in the person between March and December 2020. The authors exchanged half the medium for IL-2 medium on days 3 and 7. Clones were sequenced by immunoSEQ multiplex PCR, and TCRdb holds only the in-frame ones, with some missing. In the table there are tens of thousands of clones, 75% to 85% of which are singletons. These data are taken from a study of vaccination effects on CD4 cells after COVID-19. Whole-study findings and limits: Late in the post-vaccination period, infection-induced and vaccine-induced clones underwent marked clonal contraction.

The trim removed 7 bases at V and 5 bases at J, leaving 8 bases unmatched. The CDR3 spans 15 residues. Looked up from germline, CDR1 is SGHVS and CDR2 is FQNEAQ. This TCR was recovered from a human donor who had a prior SARS-CoV-2 infection. The sequenced sample was CD4+ T cells from PBMCs cultured with HIV peptides, obtained before COVID-19 vaccination. Subset indicated: HIV-1 Nef peptide pool negative control/reference culture. The chain uses TRBV7-8 and TRBJ2-2; 9 nucleotides agree with TRBD1. CDR3 region: CASNLQGADTGELFF. CDR3 DNA: TGTGCCAGCAACCTACAGGGGGCAGATACCGGGGAGCTGTTTTTT.